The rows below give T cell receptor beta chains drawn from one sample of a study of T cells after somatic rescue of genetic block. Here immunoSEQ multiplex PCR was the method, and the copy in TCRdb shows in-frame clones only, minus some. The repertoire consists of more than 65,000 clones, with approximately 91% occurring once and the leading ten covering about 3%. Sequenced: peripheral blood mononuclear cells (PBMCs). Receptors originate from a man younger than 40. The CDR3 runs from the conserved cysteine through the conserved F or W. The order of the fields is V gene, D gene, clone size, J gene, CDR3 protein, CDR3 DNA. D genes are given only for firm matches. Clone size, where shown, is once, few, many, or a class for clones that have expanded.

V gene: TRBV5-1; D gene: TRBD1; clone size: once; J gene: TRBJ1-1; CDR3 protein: CASSYGQGTEAFF; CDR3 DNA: TGCGCCAGCAGCTACGGACAGGGGACTGAAGCTTTCTTT
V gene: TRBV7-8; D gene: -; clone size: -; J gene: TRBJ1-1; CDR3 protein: CASSSLGGLFQTFF; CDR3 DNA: TGTGCCAGCAGCTCCCTAGGTGGGTTGTTTCAAACTTTCTTT
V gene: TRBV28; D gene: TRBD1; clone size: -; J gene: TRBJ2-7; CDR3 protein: CASRHQKGQGPPEQYF; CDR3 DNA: TGTGCCAGCAGACACCAAAAGGGACAGGGTCCCCCCGAGCAGTACTTC
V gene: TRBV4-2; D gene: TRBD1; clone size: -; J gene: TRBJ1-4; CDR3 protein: CASSHGDREEEKLFF; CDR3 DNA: TGTGCCAGCAGCCACGGGGACAGGGAGGAGGAAAAACTGTTTTTT
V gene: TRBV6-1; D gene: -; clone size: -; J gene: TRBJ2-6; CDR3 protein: CASSERGAGANVLTF; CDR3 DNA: TGTGCCAGCAGTGAGAGGGGTGCTGGGGCCAACGTCCTGACTTTC
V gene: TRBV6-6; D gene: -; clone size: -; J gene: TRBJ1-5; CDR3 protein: CASSGPGQANNQPQHF; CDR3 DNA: TGTGCCAGCAGCGGCCCGGGGCAGGCCAACAATCAGCCCCAGCATTTT
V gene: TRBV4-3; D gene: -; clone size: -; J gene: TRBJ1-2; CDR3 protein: CASSQGYSTNYGYTF; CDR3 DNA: TGCGCCAGCAGCCAAGGGTACAGTACTAACTATGGCTACACCTTC
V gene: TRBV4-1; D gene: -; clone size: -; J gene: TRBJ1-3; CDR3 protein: CASSRLQFSGNTIYF; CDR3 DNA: TGCGCCAGCAGCCGTCTACAGTTTTCAGGAAACACCATATATTTT
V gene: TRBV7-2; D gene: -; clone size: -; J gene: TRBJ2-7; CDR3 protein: CASSNLPRSGSEQYF; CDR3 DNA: TGTGCCAGCAGCAACCTCCCCCGGTCCGGCTCCGAGCAGTACTTC
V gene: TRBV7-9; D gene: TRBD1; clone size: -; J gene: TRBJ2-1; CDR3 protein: CASSSPQGAGGNEQFF; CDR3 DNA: TGTGCCAGCAGCTCGCCCCAGGGGGCTGGGGGCAATGAGCAGTTCTTC
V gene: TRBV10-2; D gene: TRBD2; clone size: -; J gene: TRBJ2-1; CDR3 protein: CASIGLAVDEQFF; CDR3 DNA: TGCGCCAGCATTGGACTAGCTGTAGATGAGCAGTTCTTC
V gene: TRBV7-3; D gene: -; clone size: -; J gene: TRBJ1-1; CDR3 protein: CASSLQGGTEAFF; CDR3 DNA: TGTGCCAGCAGCTTACAAGGTGGCACTGAAGCTTTCTTT
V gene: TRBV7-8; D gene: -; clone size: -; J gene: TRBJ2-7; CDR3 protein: CASSLRPQGPQLSGEQYF; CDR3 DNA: TGTGCCAGCAGCCTACGTCCCCAGGGCCCACAACTCTCAGGGGAGCAGTACTTC
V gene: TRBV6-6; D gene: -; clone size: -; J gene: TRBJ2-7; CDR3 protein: CASSGDRFFSYEQYF; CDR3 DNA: TGTGCCAGCAGCGGCGACAGATTCTTCTCCTACGAGCAGTACTTC
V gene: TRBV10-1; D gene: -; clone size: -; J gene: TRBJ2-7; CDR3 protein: CASSPGKTYEQYF; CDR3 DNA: TGCGCCAGCAGCCCCGGGAAGACCTACGAGCAGTACTTC
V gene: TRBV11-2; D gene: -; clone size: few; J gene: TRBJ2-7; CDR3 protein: CASSLYPHARYYEQYF; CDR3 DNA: TGTGCCAGCAGCTTATATCCCCACGCCCGATACTACGAGCAGTACTTC
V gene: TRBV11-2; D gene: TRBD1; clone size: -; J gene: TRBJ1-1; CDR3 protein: CASSSRQGVNNGAFF; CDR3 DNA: TGTGCCAGCAGCTCCCGACAGGGGGTAAATAACGGAGCTTTCTTT
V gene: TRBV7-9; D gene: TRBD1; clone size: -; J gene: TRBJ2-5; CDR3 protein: CASSLTRTGQETQYF; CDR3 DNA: TGTGCCAGCAGCTTAACAAGGACAGGTCAAGAGACCCAGTACTTC
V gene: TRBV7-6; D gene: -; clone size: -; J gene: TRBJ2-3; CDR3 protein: CASSLEGVQDTQYF; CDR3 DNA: TGTGCCAGCAGCTTAGAGGGGGTACAAGATACGCAGTATTTT
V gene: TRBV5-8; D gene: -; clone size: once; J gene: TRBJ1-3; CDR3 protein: CASTTLGNTIYF; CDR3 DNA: TGTGCCAGCACCACCTTAGGAAACACCATATATTTT
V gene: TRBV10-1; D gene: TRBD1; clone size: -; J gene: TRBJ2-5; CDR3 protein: CASSPGTGGVETQYF; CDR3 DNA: TGCGCCAGCAGTCCCGGGACAGGGGGCGTAGAGACCCAGTACTTC
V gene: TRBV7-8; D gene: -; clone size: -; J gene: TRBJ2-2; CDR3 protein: CASSPYSQGLNTGELFF; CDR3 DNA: TGTGCCAGCAGCCCTTATTCCCAGGGTTTAAACACCGGGGAGCTGTTTTTT
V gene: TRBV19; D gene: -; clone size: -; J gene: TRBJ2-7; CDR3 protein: CASSIGFGTYEQYF; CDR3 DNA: TGTGCCAGTAGTATCGGGTTTGGCACCTACGAGCAGTACTTC
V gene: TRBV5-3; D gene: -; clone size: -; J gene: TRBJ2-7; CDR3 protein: CARSLDQREEEYEQYF; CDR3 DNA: TGTGCCAGAAGCTTGGATCAGAGGGAGGAGGAGTACGAGCAGTACTTC
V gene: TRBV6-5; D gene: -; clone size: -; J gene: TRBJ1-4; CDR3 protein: CASSRGAGRYEKLFF; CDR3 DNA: TGTGCCAGCAGTCGGGGGGCGGGCCGGTATGAAAAACTGTTTTTT
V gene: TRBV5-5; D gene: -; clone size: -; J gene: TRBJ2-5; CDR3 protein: CASSFGAGNQETQYF; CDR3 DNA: TGTGCCAGCAGCTTCGGGGCAGGGAATCAAGAGACCCAGTACTTC
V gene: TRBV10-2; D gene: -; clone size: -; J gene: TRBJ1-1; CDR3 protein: CASSVQPNTEAFF; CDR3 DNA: TGCGCCAGCAGTGTACAGCCGAACACTGAAGCTTTCTTT
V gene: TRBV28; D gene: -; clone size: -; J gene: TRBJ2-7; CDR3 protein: CASSTGTGEQYF; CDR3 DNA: TGTGCCAGCAGTACAGGGACGGGCGAGCAGTACTTC
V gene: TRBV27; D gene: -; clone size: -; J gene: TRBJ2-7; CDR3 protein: CASSGPRSGASSYEQYF; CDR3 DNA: TGTGCCAGCAGTGGCCCCCGTTCCGGGGCCAGCTCCTACGAGCAGTACTTC
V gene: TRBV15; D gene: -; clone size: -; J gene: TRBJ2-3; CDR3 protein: CATSRGRTENTQYF; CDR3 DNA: TGTGCCACCAGCAGAGGTCGCACAGAGAATACGCAGTATTTT
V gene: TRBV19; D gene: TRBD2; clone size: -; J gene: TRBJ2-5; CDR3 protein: CASSIMRVTSGRETQYF; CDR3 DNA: TGTGCCAGTAGTATAATGCGGGTGACTAGCGGGAGAGAGACCCAGTACTTC
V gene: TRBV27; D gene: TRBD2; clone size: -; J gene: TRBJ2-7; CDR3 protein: CASSSGGPYEQYF; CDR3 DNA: TGTGCCAGCAGTTCGGGGGGGCCCTACGAGCAGTACTTC
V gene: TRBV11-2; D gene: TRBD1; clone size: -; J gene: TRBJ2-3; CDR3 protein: CASSLVPLGTGFTDTQYF; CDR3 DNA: TGTGCCAGCAGCTTAGTGCCTCTCGGGACAGGCTTCACAGATACGCAGTATTTT
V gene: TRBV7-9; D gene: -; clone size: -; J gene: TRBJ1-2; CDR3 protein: CASSLLAGMSYTF; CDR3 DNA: TGTGCCAGCAGCTTATTGGCAGGGATGAGCTACACCTTC
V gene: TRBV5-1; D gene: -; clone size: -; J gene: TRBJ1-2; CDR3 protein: CASSTGSDGYTF; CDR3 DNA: TGCGCCAGCAGCACCGGATCCGATGGCTACACCTTC
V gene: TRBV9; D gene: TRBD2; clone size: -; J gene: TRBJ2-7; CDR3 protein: CASSELAAPGAEQYF; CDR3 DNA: TGTGCCAGCAGCGAACTAGCGGCCCCGGGTGCCGAGCAGTACTTC
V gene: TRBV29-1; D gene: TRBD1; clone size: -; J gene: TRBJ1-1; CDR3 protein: CSAGEDTGGTEAFF; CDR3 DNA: TGCAGCGCCGGGGAGGACACAGGGGGGACTGAAGCTTTCTTT
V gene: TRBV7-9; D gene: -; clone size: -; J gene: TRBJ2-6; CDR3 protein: CASSLAVAAGANVLTF; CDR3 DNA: TGTGCCAGCAGCTTAGCGGTCGCTGCTGGGGCCAACGTCCTGACTTTC
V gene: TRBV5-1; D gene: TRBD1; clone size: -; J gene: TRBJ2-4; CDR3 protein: CASRDRGLGNIQYF; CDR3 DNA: TGCGCCAGCAGGGACAGGGGGTTAGGAAACATTCAGTACTTC
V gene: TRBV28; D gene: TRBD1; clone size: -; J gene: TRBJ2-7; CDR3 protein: CASRSGTGETYEQYF; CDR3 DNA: TGTGCCAGCAGATCCGGGACAGGGGAAACCTACGAGCAGTACTTC
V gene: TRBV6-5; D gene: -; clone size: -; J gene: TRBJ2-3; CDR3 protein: CASRPGLSTDTQYF; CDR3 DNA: TGTGCCAGCAGACCGGGACTGAGCACAGATACGCAGTATTTT
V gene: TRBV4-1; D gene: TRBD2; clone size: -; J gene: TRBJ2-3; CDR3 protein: CASSPARGGASDTQYF; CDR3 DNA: TGCGCCAGCAGCCCTGCCCGCGGGGGGGCGTCAGATACGCAGTATTTT
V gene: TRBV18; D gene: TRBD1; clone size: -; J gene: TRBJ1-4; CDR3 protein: CASSPGTGGLGEKLFF; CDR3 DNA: TGTGCCAGCTCACCCGGGACAGGGGGCCTCGGTGAAAAACTGTTTTTT
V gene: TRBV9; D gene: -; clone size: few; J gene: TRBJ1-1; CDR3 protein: CASSAHQNTEAFF; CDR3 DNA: TGTGCCAGCAGCGCACACCAGAACACTGAAGCTTTCTTT
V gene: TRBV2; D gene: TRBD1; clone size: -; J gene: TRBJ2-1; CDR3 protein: CASSEYRGSYNEQFF; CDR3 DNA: TGTGCCAGCAGTGAATACAGGGGCTCCTACAATGAGCAGTTCTTC
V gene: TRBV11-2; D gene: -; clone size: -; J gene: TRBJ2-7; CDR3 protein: CASSLAWPGFYEQYF; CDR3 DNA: TGTGCCAGCAGCTTAGCTTGGCCAGGGTTTTACGAGCAGTACTTC
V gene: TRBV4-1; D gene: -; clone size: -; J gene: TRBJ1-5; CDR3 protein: CASSQLGGVNQPQHF; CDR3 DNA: TGCGCCAGCAGCCAATTAGGGGGAGTCAATCAGCCCCAGCATTTT
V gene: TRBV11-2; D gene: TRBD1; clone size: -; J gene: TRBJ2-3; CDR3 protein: CASSKGQGADTQYF; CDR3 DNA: TGTGCCAGCAGCAAGGGACAGGGCGCAGATACGCAGTATTTT
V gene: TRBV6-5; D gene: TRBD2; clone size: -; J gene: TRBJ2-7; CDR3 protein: CASTGLAGTYEQYF; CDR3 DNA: TGTGCCAGCACCGGACTAGCGGGAACCTACGAGCAGTACTTC
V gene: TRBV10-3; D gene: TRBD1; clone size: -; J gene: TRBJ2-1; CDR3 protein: CAISPGQGAFNEQFF; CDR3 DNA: TGTGCCATCAGCCCGGGACAGGGGGCATTCAATGAGCAGTTCTTC
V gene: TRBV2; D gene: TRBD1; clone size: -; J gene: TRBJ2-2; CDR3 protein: CASVRQGAYTGELFF; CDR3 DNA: TGTGCCAGCGTAAGACAGGGGGCTTACACCGGGGAGCTGTTTTTT
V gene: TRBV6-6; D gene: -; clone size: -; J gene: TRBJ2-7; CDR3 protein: CASSYSVLSYEQYF; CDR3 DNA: TGTGCCAGCAGTTACTCGGTCCTTTCCTACGAGCAGTACTTC
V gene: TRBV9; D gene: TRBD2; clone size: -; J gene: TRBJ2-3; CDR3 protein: CASSPDLAGPDTQYF; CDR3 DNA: TGTGCCAGCAGCCCCGACCTAGCGGGCCCAGATACGCAGTATTTT
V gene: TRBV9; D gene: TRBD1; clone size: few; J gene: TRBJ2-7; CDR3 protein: CASSVEGTGFHEQYF; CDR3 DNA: TGTGCCAGCAGCGTAGAGGGGACAGGGTTCCACGAGCAGTACTTC